The clone carrying this TCR beta chain was counted ten times or more. This library used about 400 ng RNA and molecular barcoded adaptors spanning alpha/delta and beta/gamma chains. TCRdb independently ran MiXCR on the reads; one entry per CDR3 protein. The table records over 45,000 distinct CDR3 sequences, about an eighth of them present only once. Germline assignment: CDR1 SQVTM and CDR2 ANQGSEA. J gave up 2 bases and V 7 bases, and 3 bases lay outside the gene matches. The CDR3 is made up of 13 amino acids. These data are taken from a study of read filtering for tumor transcriptome and immune sequencing.

The rearrangement uses TRBV29-1 and TRBJ2-7; 12 bases line up with TRBD2. Sample: a population of CD138-negative cells sorted from bone marrow. This sequence originates from a donor at least 40 years old with multiple myeloma. The CDR3 is CSARTSGTYEQYF. In DNA form, the CDR3 reads TGCAGCGCCCGGACTAGCGGGACCTACGAGCAGTACTTC.